This entry lists 27 T cell receptor beta chains sequenced from one sample in a study of OX40 agonist ivuxolimab in advanced cancers. Measured with immunoSEQ multiplex PCR; TCRdb has only the in-frame clones, and not every one. The sample lists 70,000 to 80,000 clones, roughly 90% occurring once. The input for sequencing was CD4+ or CD8+ T cells sorted from blood, taken in a trial of the OX40 agonist ivuxolimab. These receptor sequences come from an adult with an advanced solid tumor such as melanoma, head and neck, liver or kidney cancer.

The chain uses TRBV4-1 and TRBJ2-6; D tentatively fits TRBD1 or TRBD2 (5 bases each). This CDR3 comprises 19 residues. Germline CDR1 MGHRA, CDR2 YSYEKL. V was shortened by 0 bases and J by 0 bases, with 15 bases between the two germline ends. CDR3: CASSQDRWGRLSGANVLTF. CDR3 in DNA: TGCGCCAGCAGCCAAGATAGGTGGGGACGCCTCTCTGGGGCCAACGTCCTGACTTTC.

The chain recombines TRBV7-2 with TRBJ2-1, with 14 bases fitting TRBD2. V shed 4 bases, J shed 6 bases, and the junction held 5 bases outside the gene matches. CDR1 and CDR2 (germline): SGHTA, FQGNSA. The CDR3 has 16 residues. The chain's CDR3 is CASSSRTSGGINEQFF. The DNA for the CDR3 is TGTGCCAGCAGCTCCCGGACTAGCGGGGGGATCAATGAGCAGTTCTTC.

This clone was picked up a small number of times. The chain has TRBV29-1 and TRBJ1-1; D gene unclear. Germline CDR1 reads SQVTM; CDR2 reads ANQGSEA. Trimming took off 6 bases at V and 5 bases at J, with 13 bases between the two ends. The CDR3 loop spans 12 amino acids. CDR3 DNA sequence: TGCAGCGTGAACATTGGAAGAACTGAAGCTTTCTTT. This sequence encodes CSVNIGRTEAFF.

This chain connects TRBV21-1 to TRBJ2-1; TRBD1 was called by the table and not checked on the DNA. TRBV21-1 is a recognized pseudogene. The CDR3 spans 17 residues. The CDR3 sequence: CASSKGESGGGYNEQFF. As DNA, the CDR3 is TGTGCCAGCAGCAAAGGGGAGTCAGGGGGCGGCTACAATGAGCAGTTCTTC.

The J gene is TRBJ2-5, the V gene TRBV7-8, with 8 bases aligning to TRBD2. After removal of 5 bases from V and 3 bases from J, the junction contained 8 bases not matched to a gene. Germline CDR1 reads SGHVS; CDR2 reads FQNEAQ. There are 15 residues in the CDR3. Here the CDR3 reads CASSSPGGGEETQYF. The CDR3 bases are TGTGCCAGCAGCAGCCCGGGGGGGGGAGAAGAGACCCAGTACTTC.

V is TRBV19 and J is TRBJ1-2, with D possibly being TRBD1 (5 bases). Germline CDR1 LNHDA, CDR2 SQIVND (reference sequence). The CDR3 consists of 15 residues. Trimming shortened V by 7 bases and J by 8 bases, and 23 bases separated the two germline ends. Written as DNA, the CDR3 is TGTGCCAGTACCGCGAGAGGGACGCAGGTTCGGGGCTACACCTTC. Its protein is CASTARGTQVRGYTF.

This clone turned up a few times. V gene TRBV30 combines with J gene TRBJ2-3, with 8 bases that match TRBD2. The V gene end was trimmed by 2 bases and the J gene end by 0 bases; junction bases not matched to a gene: 7. CDR3 length equals 16 residues. Per the germline V gene, CDR1 is GTSNPN and CDR2 is SVGIG (reference sequence). CDR3 nucleotide sequence: TGTGCCTGGAGTATCGGCGGGAGGCTTAGCACAGATACGCAGTATTTT. Its translation: CAWSIGGRLSTDTQYF.

This chain joins TRBV19 and TRBJ1-5, with 9 bases identical to TRBD1. The V segment lost 11 bases and the J segment 4 bases; nucleotides outside the gene matches: 12. From germline, CDR1 is LNHDA and CDR2 SQIVND (reference sequence). The CDR3 covers 15 residues. CDR3 in amino acids: CASSRRQGENQPQHF. DNA for the CDR3: TGTGCCTCTAGCCGGCGACAGGGGGAAAATCAGCCCCAGCATTTT.

A single count supports this clone. J is TRBJ1-1 and V is TRBV15; 7 positions agree with TRBD1. Germline V lookup: CDR1 LNHNV, CDR2 YYDKDF (reference sequence). The CDR3 runs 14 residues. Losses at the gene ends were 1 base for V and 3 bases for J; bases not matched to a gene: 2. CDR3 sequence: CATSRGTGYTEAFF. CDR3 coding DNA: TGTGCCACCAGCAGAGGGACAGGTTACACTGAAGCTTTCTTT.

V gene TRBV7-9 combines with J gene TRBJ2-5; perhaps TRBD2 as D (6 bases). V was pared by 5 bases and J by 5 bases, with 18 bases between. In germline, CDR1 is SEHNR, CDR2 FQNEAQ (reference sequence). The CDR3 sequence is 15 residues long. The CDR3 region is CASSALRGLAETQYF. CDR3 nucleotides: TGTGCCAGCAGCGCGCTACGGGGACTTGCGGAGACCCAGTACTTC.

V usage is TRBV19 and J usage is TRBJ1-1; D ambiguous. V was trimmed by 2 bases and J by 1 base, leaving 8 bases between them. CDR1 is LNHDA and CDR2 is SQIVND in the germline V gene (reference sequence). The CDR3 contains 14 residues. DNA for the CDR3: TGTGCCAGTAGTATAAACGCCGAGAACACTGAAGCTTTCTTT. This sequence encodes CASSINAENTEAFF.

The chain is built from TRBV28 and TRBJ1-2, with a possible D match to TRBD1 (6 bases). The CDR3 extends over 13 amino acids. V was trimmed by 3 bases and J by 6 bases, leaving 11 bases between them. Germline loops: CDR1 MDHEN, CDR2 SYDVKM. Here the CDR3 reads CASSFSDRDGYTF. For the CDR3, the DNA is TGTGCCAGCAGTTTTTCGGACAGAGATGGCTACACCTTC.

The chain links TRBV5-4 to TRBJ2-7, with D perhaps assigned TRBD1 or TRBD2 (5 bases each). From germline, CDR1 is SGHNT and CDR2 YYREEE (reference sequence). The V and J ends lost 3 bases and 6 bases respectively, with 19 bases between them. The CDR3 sequence is 15 residues long. CDR3 DNA sequence: TGTGCCAGCAGCTCGTCCGGGACGGGCCCCTCCGAGCAGTACTTC. This encodes CASSSSGTGPSEQYF.

The chain recombines TRBV7-9 with TRBJ2-2, with TRBD1 matching 9 bases. The germline gives CDR1 SEHNR, CDR2 FQNEAQ (reference sequence). This CDR3 comprises 16 residues. Unmatched junction bases numbered 5, after V lost 5 bases and J lost 1 base. This CDR3 is CASSHRDRVNTGELFF. The DNA of the CDR3 is TGTGCCAGCAGCCACCGGGACAGGGTGAACACCGGGGAGCTGTTTTTT.

V gene TRBV29-1 combines with J gene TRBJ2-3; D uncertain. Germline V gene sequence: CDR1 SQVTM, CDR2 ANQGSEA. Trimming left V 4 bases short and J 0 bases short, with 11 bases between. CDR3 length equals 14 residues. The DNA of the CDR3 is TGCAGCGTTGTAGGTCGGTCTAGCACAGATACGCAGTATTTT. It yields the protein CSVVGRSSTDTQYF.

The V call is TRBV19, the J call TRBJ1-4; D is possibly TRBD1 (6 bases). Germline V gene data show CDR1 as LNHDA and CDR2 as SQIVND (reference sequence). Between the trimmed V and J ends, which lost 5 bases and 4 bases, there was a span of 8 bases. The length of the CDR3 is 13 residues. The CDR3 DNA is TGTGCCAGTAGTGGACAGATTAATGAAAAACTGTTTTTT. It yields the protein CASSGQINEKLFF.

The gene calls are TRBV7-8 and TRBJ2-7; D is possibly TRBD2 (6 bases). V lost 1 base and J 3 bases, leaving 10 bases between the germline ends. In germline, CDR1 is SGHVS, CDR2 FQNEAQ. The CDR3 has 14 residues. CDR3 in DNA: TGTGCCAGCAGCTTAGGGCGGGAAAACTACGAGCAGTACTTC. This sequence encodes CASSLGRENYEQYF.

The chain carries TRBV29-1 and TRBJ1-1; D possibly corresponds to TRBD1 (5 bases). V was shortened by 7 bases and J by 1 base, with 16 bases between the two germline ends. Germline CDR1 and CDR2: SQVTM and ANQGSEA. This CDR3 is built from 14 residues. In DNA, the CDR3 is TGCAGCGCCCGACCCCAACAGGCGAACACTGAAGCTTTCTTT. Its translation: CSARPQQANTEAFF. Based on the CDR3 plus reference TRBV29-1 and TRBJ1-1, the full variable domain is SAVISQKPSRDICQRGTSLTIQCQVDSQVTMMFWYRQQPGQSLTLIATANQGSEATYESGFVIDKFPISRPNLTFSTLTVSNMSPEDSSIYLCSARPQQANTEAFFGQGTRLTVV.

The chain joins TRBV10-3 to TRBJ1-2; 11 nucleotides align to TRBD1. Germline CDR1 ENHRY, CDR2 SYGVKD. V was clipped by 6 bases and J by 1 base; unmatched bases: 7. The CDR3 is made up of 16 amino acids. CDR3 coding DNA: TGTGCCATCAGCACCGGACAGGGGGCGGGTAACTATGGCTACACCTTC. Amino acid sequence: CAISTGQGAGNYGYTF.

The V and J genes are TRBV6-5 and TRBJ2-2; D might be TRBD2 (5 bases). CDR1 MNHEY and CDR2 SVGAGI come from the germline V gene. CDR3 size: 13 residues. Between the trimmed V and J ends, which lost 9 bases and 4 bases, there was a span of 12 bases. The CDR3 reads CASRLHSTGELFF. The CDR3 DNA reads as TGTGCCAGTAGACTACACTCCACCGGGGAGCTGTTTTTT.

The DNA for the CDR3 is TGTGCCAGCAGTTCGCCGACGGGGAGACTGTTTTTT. The encoded protein is CASSSPTGRLFF. V is TRBV27 and J is TRBJ1-4; D call uncertain. CDR1 MNHEY and CDR2 SMNVEV come from the germline V gene (reference sequence). CDR3 length equals 12 residues. V lost 4 bases to trimming and J lost 13 bases, with 13 bases between them.

The chain joins TRBV6-6 to TRBJ2-7; no clear D. The CDR3 sequence is 13 residues long. CDR1 and CDR2 from the germline V gene are MNHNY and SVGAGI (reference sequence). V dropped 5 bases and J dropped 5 bases, with 13 bases sitting between them. The CDR3 coding sequence is TGTGCCAGCAGTCCACGGTTTGGGGACGAGCAGTACTTC. Amino acid sequence: CASSPRFGDEQYF.

This chain connects TRBV2 to TRBJ2-1, with 8 bases matching TRBD1. The CDR3 covers 14 residues. Germline V gene lookup returns CDR1 SNHLY and CDR2 FYNNEI. The V gene end was trimmed by 7 bases and the J gene end by 8 bases; junction bases not matched to a gene: 10. CDR3 coding DNA: TGTGCCAGCAACCCCGGACAGGGCGCCGATGAGCAGTTCTTC. It translates to CASNPGQGADEQFF.

This clone was found once. The rearrangement links TRBV5-5 to TRBJ2-1; 7 bases map to TRBD2. Germline V gene lookup returns CDR1 SGHKS and CDR2 YYEKEE (reference sequence). The CDR3 loop spans 16 amino acids. J lost 3 bases, V lost 0 bases, and 6 bases had no gene match. This CDR3 reads CASSLVASGNYNEQFF. The CDR3 bases are TGTGCCAGCAGCTTGGTGGCTAGCGGCAACTACAATGAGCAGTTCTTC. The entire variable domain, with the rest obtained from reference TRBV5-5 and TRBJ2-1, is as follows: DAGVTQSPTHLIKTRGQQVTLRCSPISGHKSVSWYQQVLGQGPQFIFQYYEKEERGRGNFPDRFSARQFPNYSSELNVNALLLGDSALYLCASSLVASGNYNEQFFGPGTRLTVL.

The chain joins TRBV11-3 to TRBJ2-7; 10 bases match TRBD2. This CDR3 is 14 amino acids long. Per the germline V gene, CDR1 is SGHNT and CDR2 is YENEEA. V gave up 6 bases and J gave up 9 bases; unmatched junction bases: 11. Here the CDR3 reads CASSLPLAGVGQYF. DNA for the CDR3: TGTGCCAGCAGTTTACCGCTAGCGGGAGTAGGGCAGTACTTC.

This chain uses TRBV9 with TRBJ2-3; 8 bases map to TRBD1. This CDR3 spans 16 amino acids. V shed 4 bases, J shed 4 bases, and the junction held 11 bases outside the gene matches. Germline-derived CDR1 and CDR2 are SGDLS and YYNGEE. The CDR3 nucleotides read TGTGCCAGCAGCAGACCCGGACAGGGAGTGGCAGATACGCAGTATTTT. This codes for CASSRPGQGVADTQYF. The full variable domain, in which reference TRBV9 and TRBJ2-3 provide the parts outside the CDR3, is DSGVTQTPKHLITATGQRVTLRCSPRSGDLSVYWYQQSLDQGLQFLIQYYNGEERAKGNILERFSAQQFPDLHSELNLSSLELGDSALYFCASSRPGQGVADTQYFGPGTRLTVL.

On this clone itself: Other DNA sequences in the same sample also yield this CDR3. This chain links TRBV30 with TRBJ1-2, with D tentatively TRBD1 (5 bases). The CDR3 is made up of 12 amino acids. Germline CDR1 reads GTSNPN; CDR2 reads SVGIG (reference sequence). Trimming stripped 1 base from V and 2 bases from J, with 5 bases between. CDR3 in DNA: TGTGCCTGGAGTGGGGGGAACTATGGCTACACCTTC. As protein: CAWSGGNYGYTF.